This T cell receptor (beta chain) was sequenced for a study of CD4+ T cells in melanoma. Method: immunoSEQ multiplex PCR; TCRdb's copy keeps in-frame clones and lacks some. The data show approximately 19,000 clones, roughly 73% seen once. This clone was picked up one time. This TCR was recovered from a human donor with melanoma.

This CDR3 is CASRLGTGIFGYTF. The CDR3 DNA is TGTGCCAGCAGACTCGGGACAGGGATTTTCGGCTACACCTTC. The V gene is TRBV28, the J gene TRBJ1-2; the match to TRBD1 covers 9 bases. V lost 6 bases and J lost 8; bases outside the gene matches: 10. The CDR3 covers 14 residues. Germline CDR1 MDHEN, CDR2 SYDVKM.